What follows describes a single T cell receptor beta chain. The data were taken from a study of blood T cells in healthy people across ages. V was trimmed by 8 bases and J by 5 bases, leaving 13 bases between them. CDR1 MDHEN and CDR2 SYDVKM come from the germline V gene. The CDR3 consists of 13 residues. Primed by a sample-barcoded 5' primer and a J-beta primer mix, a second PCR proceeded for roughly 6 to 12 cycles. There were at least 3 million CDR3-containing paired-end reads obtained from each sample. TCRdb reprocessed the 5' RACE reads via MiXCR and lists one record per CDR3 protein. This table has about 290,000 distinct CDR3 sequences, 25% to 30% appearing once. Sample donors were healthy Caucasian individuals that came from Russia, aged 6 to 90. In each sample, at least 6.5 million PBMCs were isolated.

Input material: blood. The origin of this receptor is an older woman in good health. The gene calls are TRBV28 and TRBJ2-4, with a possible D match to TRBD1 (5 bases). Here the CDR3 DNA reads TGTGCCAGCGGCAGGGATGGCGAAAACATTCAGTACTTC. It yields the protein CASGRDGENIQYF.